This TCR beta chain was recorded in a study of CD8 T cells in Susac syndrome. Study as a whole: Eight or nine of the sequenced Susac syndrome patients were in remission, and roughly six had active disease. Treatment at blood withdrawal was none, corticosteroids, or intravenous immunoglobulin alone in Susac syndrome patients. Whole-study findings and limits: In total CD8+ repertoires, 15 to 20 Susac-specific public clones were detected, and CD8+ TEMRA repertoires contained four or five.

With 5 bases removed from V and 2 bases from J, the gap between germline ends came to 15 bases. Germline CDR1 SGHNT, CDR2 YENEEA. This CDR3 is 16 amino acids long. cDNA came from roughly 0.53 to 1 ug RNA primed by random hexamers. Amplification of TCR beta CDR3 by immunoSEQ multiplex PCR spanned 54 Vbeta and 13 Jbeta. TCRdb itself ran the immunoSEQ multiplex PCR reads through MiXCR, one entry per CDR3 protein. The table shows more than 80,000 distinct CDR3 sequences, with roughly 94% occurring only once. With respect to this clonotype: No antigen is known for it.

This sequence joins TRBV11-3 and TRBJ2-2, with a tentative D call TRBD1 (5 bases). Sequencing used CD8+ T cells from PBMCs. The receptor comes from a human donor with Susac syndrome. The CDR3 coding sequence is TGTGCCAGCAGCCAAAGGGGTGGTCGCAACACCGGGGAGCTGTTTTTT. Protein product: CASSQRGGRNTGELFF.